This T cell receptor (beta chain) appears in the sequencing data of a study of blood T cells in healthy people across ages. The ends lost 0 bases at V and 7 bases at J; junction bases unmatched: 12. CDR1 is LGHDT, CDR2 YNNKEL, per germline (reference sequence). The CDR3 is 17 amino acids. For the second PCR, which ran for about 7 to 11 cycles, a sample-barcoded 5' primer and a J-beta primer mix were used. One entry per CDR3 protein results from TCRdb running MiXCR on the 5' RACE reads. The table has over 1,300,000 distinct CDR3 sequences, approximately 63% seen once. This TCR was recovered from a young man in good health. The genes are TRBV3-1 and TRBJ2-1; 7 nucleotides agree with TRBD1. The specimen was blood. As DNA, the CDR3 is TGTGCCAGCAGCCAAGATTTCCCCGGGACAGTTGGGAATGAGCAGTTCTTC. This codes for CASSQDFPGTVGNEQFF.